The 4 T cell receptor beta chains below all came from one sample that was sequenced in a study of cytomegalovirus exposure and HLA in healthy donors. PCR employed 60 Vbeta and 13 Jbeta primers. Data came from immunoSEQ multiplex PCR; TCRdb stores just in-frame clones and leaves some out. Of around 200,000 clones in the sample, around four fifths are singletons; the top ten hold roughly 1.5%. The sequenced sample consisted of PBMCs. The receptor source for this set is a man aged 45-65 years in good health and CMV-seronegative.

The CDR3: CASSLRRGTYNEQFF. The DNA for the CDR3 is TGTGCCAGCAGCTTAAGGCGGGGGACCTACAATGAGCAGTTCTTC. This sequence joins TRBV7-2 and TRBJ2-1, with 7 nucleotides matching TRBD2. After removal of 2 bases from V and 2 bases from J, the junction contained 3 bases not matched to a gene. CDR3 length: 15 residues. The germline CDR1 and CDR2 sequences are SGHTA and FQGNSA.

The chain employs TRBV5-6 and TRBJ2-5; TRBD2 agrees at 7 bases. The tail of the sequence fits TRBJ2-7 better, so the J call may be wrong. CDR1 is SGHDT and CDR2 is YYEEEE in the germline V gene. This CDR3 is built from 18 residues. CDR3 nucleotide sequence: TGTGCCAGCAGCCTCAGCTTTAGCGGGTTACCGAGTTCCTACGAGCAGTACTTC. Translating it yields CASSLSFSGLPSSYEQYF.

CDR3 coding DNA: TGTGCCAGCAGCTTCTACGGACTAGCGGACTACAATGAGCAGTTCTTC. Translated: CASSFYGLADYNEQFF. The rearrangement links TRBV7-8 to TRBJ2-1; 10 bases align to TRBD2. In germline, CDR1 is SGHVS, CDR2 FQNEAQ. Losses at the gene ends were 3 bases for V and 3 bases for J; bases not matched to a gene: 5. This CDR3 spans 16 amino acids.

This sequence joins TRBV6-5 and TRBJ2-5; 11 positions agree with TRBD2. The CDR3 spans 15 residues. Germline CDR1 is MNHEY and CDR2 is SVGAGI. Trimming cost V 2 bases and J 4 bases; bases outside gene matches: 3. This CDR3 is CASSYGGLAAETQYF. Here the CDR3 DNA reads TGTGCCAGCAGTTACGGGGGACTAGCGGCAGAGACCCAGTACTTC.